Following are 6 T cell receptor beta chains from one sample sequenced in a study of CD8 T cells in ankylosing spondylitis. MiXCR, run by TCRdb on the 5' RACE reads, gives a single entry per CDR3 protein. Among just over 300,000 distinct CDR3 sequences listed, roughly 20% were seen once. Sample: blood, either unsorted or a sorted T cell fraction (not recorded which). The receptors derive from a female donor with ankylosing spondylitis or in good health (not recorded which).

In this sample, this clonotype turned up a few times. The V gene is TRBV10-3, the J gene TRBJ2-7, with 7 bases aligning to TRBD2. CDR3 length: 15 amino acids. The germline V gene has CDR1 ENHRY and CDR2 SYGVKD. The V segment lost 6 bases and the J segment 0 bases; nucleotides outside the gene matches: 8. This CDR3 reads CAISPASGTSYEQYF. CDR3 DNA: TGTGCCATCAGCCCAGCCAGCGGGACCTCCTACGAGCAGTACTTC.

The sample holds a few counts of this clonotype. The chain uses TRBV5-6 and TRBJ2-1; 8 nucleotides match TRBD1. Germline V gene data show CDR1 as SGHDT and CDR2 as YYEEEE. The V gene end was trimmed by 2 bases and the J gene end by 9 bases; junction bases not matched to a gene: 13. The CDR3 totals 16 residues. CDR3 coding DNA: TGTGCCAGCAGCTTTGGGTGGACAGGGCAGTTTGGTGAGCAGTTCTTC. Translation gives CASSFGWTGQFGEQFF.

J is TRBJ1-1 and V is TRBV6-2 or TRBV6-3, with D unresolved. Germline V CDR1 and CDR2: MNHEY, SVGEGT. Trimming stripped 5 bases from V and 4 bases from J, with 14 bases between. There are 14 residues in the CDR3. The CDR3 protein is CASSAHYRTTEAFF. CDR3 DNA sequence: TGTGCCAGCAGTGCCCACTATAGGACCACTGAAGCTTTCTTT.

The genes are TRBV7-9 and TRBJ2-1, with TRBD2 identical over 8 bases. The CDR3 length is 14 residues. The J segment lost 6 bases and the V segment lost 0 bases, leaving 1 base of the junction unmatched. Per the germline V gene, CDR1 is SEHNR and CDR2 is FQNEAQ (reference sequence). The CDR3 reads CASSLAGRANEQFF. The CDR3 DNA is TGTGCCAGCAGCTTAGCCGGGAGGGCCAATGAGCAGTTCTTC.

The chain is built from TRBV5-4 and TRBJ1-1, with unresolved D. Trimming took off 0 bases at V and 5 bases at J, with 8 bases between the two ends. Germline CDR1 SGHNT, CDR2 YYREEE (reference sequence). This CDR3 has 13 residues. The CDR3 protein is CASSLDGLTEAFF. CDR3 sequence (DNA): TGTGCCAGCAGCTTGGATGGGTTAACTGAAGCTTTCTTT.

The gene calls are TRBV5-1 and TRBJ2-5, with 11 bases matching TRBD2. CDR1 SGHRS and CDR2 YFSETQ come from the germline V gene. This CDR3 region has 15 residues. V gave up 1 base and J gave up 5 bases; unmatched junction bases: 4. The CDR3 DNA reads TGCGCCAGCAGCTTGCGTAGCGGGAGGGATGAGACCCAGTACTTC. Its translation: CASSLRSGRDETQYF.